This TCR beta chain came from a study of response to subunit inactivated influenza vaccine. General study findings and limits: It was suggested by the authors that few new T cells are recruited by each seasonal influenza vaccination.

In TCRdb, the RT-PCR reads were re-called with MiXCR into one record per CDR3 protein. The sample carries 610,000 or so distinct CDR3 sequences, around 13% recorded once. This clonotype was picked up a small number of times. Its antigen remains unknown. From germline, CDR1 is SGHRS and CDR2 YFSETQ. This CDR3 has 15 residues. V dropped 6 bases and J dropped 0 bases, with 12 bases sitting between them. This clonotype was sampled from a man between 45 and 60 years old who received an inactivated influenza vaccine. Sequenced material: PBMCs from blood, taken roughly 13 days after vaccination. The chain has TRBV5-1 and TRBJ2-2, with D hard to call. The CDR3 protein is CASNIDAANTGELFF. CDR3 sequence (DNA): TGCGCCAGCAACATCGACGCTGCGAACACCGGGGAGCTGTTTTTT.